These 27 T cell receptor beta chains were sequenced from one sample in a study of T cell responses to AZD1222 COVID-19 vaccine. The assay was immunoSEQ multiplex PCR, and TCRdb's table has in-frame clones only and misses some. The sample shows more than 90,000 clones, 70% to 90% of them seen only once. This specimen consisted of peripheral blood, obtained on day 0 of AZD1222 vaccination. The receptor source for this set is an adult in good health.

The chain carries TRBV28 and TRBJ1-5; 9 nucleotides match TRBD1. In germline, CDR1 is MDHEN, CDR2 SYDVKM. The CDR3 has 15 amino acids. V shed 3 bases and J 5 bases; nucleotides not matched to a gene: 5. CDR3 coding DNA: TGTGCCAGCAGTTTTACAGGGGGCGATCATCAGCCCCAGCATTTT. This translates into CASSFTGGDHQPQHF.

This clone was recorded a few times. This rearrangement joins TRBV4-1 to TRBJ1-4, with 7 bases that match TRBD1. CDR1 is MGHRA, CDR2 YSYEKL, per germline. V lost 0 bases, J lost 5 bases, and 9 bases stayed unmatched. The CDR3 extends over 17 amino acids. The CDR3 spells CASSQDRIGTVNEKLFF. CDR3 in DNA: TGCGCCAGCAGCCAAGATCGTATCGGGACAGTCAATGAAAAACTGTTTTTT.

Comments on this clone: The junction and the germline gene differ at one end; a read error may be behind it. The rearrangement uses TRBV28 and TRBJ1-1; D gene unclear. Germline V lookup: CDR1 MDHEN, CDR2 SYDVKM. The CDR3 contains 14 residues. CDR3 sequence (DNA): TGTGCCGGCAGCCCTGGAGGGATGGCTACTGAAGCTTTCTTT. This sequence encodes CAGSPGGMATEAFF.

The chain employs TRBV30 and TRBJ2-1; maybe TRBD2 (6 bases). Germline V gene data show CDR1 as GTSNPN and CDR2 as SVGIG (reference sequence). Trimming stripped 0 bases from V and 11 bases from J, with 17 bases between. This CDR3 is 14 amino acids long. The CDR3 loop reads CAWSVEGTGKQQFF. As DNA, the CDR3 is TGTGCCTGGAGTGTGGAGGGCACTGGGAAACAGCAGTTCTTC.

This clone has only a few counts. V and J are TRBV9 and TRBJ2-7; D possibly matches TRBD1 or TRBD2 (7 bases each). Germline-derived CDR1 and CDR2 are SGDLS and YYNGEE. The CDR3 contains 13 residues. V dropped 0 bases and J dropped 6 bases, with 10 bases sitting between them. DNA of the CDR3: TGTGCCAGCAGCGTAGCCAGGGGGGGCGAGCAGTACTTC. Protein product: CASSVARGGEQYF.

The chain combines TRBV7-6 with TRBJ2-7; 7 nucleotides agree with TRBD2. CDR1 and CDR2 from the germline V gene are SGHVS and FNYEAQ. V was pared by 1 base and J by 2 bases, with 11 bases of the junction left unmatched. The CDR3 is 17 residues long. The CDR3 DNA reads TGTGCCAGCAGCTTAGGAGCCGCGGGAGAAGGCCCCTACGAGCAGTACTTC. Translating it yields CASSLGAAGEGPYEQYF.

The chain uses TRBV5-5 and TRBJ2-3, with D unresolved. The CDR3 spans 15 residues. The ends were cut back, 0 bases at V and 0 bases at J, with 8 bases in the middle. Germline values: CDR1 SGHKS, CDR2 YYEKEE (reference sequence). CDR3 sequence: CASSLDGSSTDTQYF. The CDR3 nucleotides are TGTGCCAGCAGCTTGGACGGATCTAGCACAGATACGCAGTATTTT.

The chain joins TRBV7-2 to TRBJ2-3; D unresolved. Germline lookup yields CDR1 SGHTA and CDR2 FQGNSA. This CDR3 is 13 amino acids long. V lost 2 bases and J 5 bases, leaving 8 bases between the germline ends. The CDR3 region is CASSLSLKDTQYF. The DNA of the CDR3 is TGTGCCAGCAGCTTAAGTCTAAAAGATACGCAGTATTTT.

The chain couples TRBV7-4 to TRBJ2-1, with 13 nucleotides matching TRBD2. The length of the CDR3 is 13 residues. Trimming at V came to 5 bases and at J to 12 bases, leaving 4 bases not matched to a gene. Germline assignment: CDR1 SGHVT and CDR2 SQSDAQ. The DNA for the CDR3 is TGTGCCAGCAGCCCGGGACTAGCGGGACGGCAGTTCTTC. Translating gives CASSPGLAGRQFF.

The count of this clone is one. This chain links TRBV7-8 with TRBJ2-7; TRBD2 might be the D (5 bases). Germline CDR1 SGHVS, CDR2 FQNEAQ. The CDR3 sequence is 14 residues long. Trimming took off 5 bases at V and 2 bases at J, with 13 bases between the two ends. The CDR3 sequence is CASSESGGAYEQYF. The CDR3 region has the DNA TGTGCCAGCAGCGAGAGCGGTGGGGCCTACGAGCAGTACTTC.

The gene calls are TRBV24-1 and TRBJ1-1; unclear D gene. This CDR3 spans 12 amino acids. With 8 bases removed from V and 1 base from J, the gap between germline ends came to 7 bases. CDR1 is KGHDR, CDR2 SFDVKD, per germline. The CDR3 coding sequence is TGTGCCACCACCGGCCCGAACACTGAAGCTTTCTTT. This encodes CATTGPNTEAFF.

This sequence joins TRBV19 and TRBJ1-5, with D perhaps matching TRBD1 (5 bases). Germline V CDR1 and CDR2: LNHDA, SQIVND (reference sequence). The CDR3 totals 16 residues. Deletions cut 3 bases from V and 5 bases from J, with 17 bases between. The CDR3 DNA sequence: TGTGCCAGTAGTATTCAGTCGGCAGGGACTTATCAGCCCCAGCATTTT. Translation gives CASSIQSAGTYQPQHF. Full variable domain (outside the CDR3, taken from reference TRBV19 and TRBJ1-5): DGGITQSPKYLFRKEGQNVTLSCEQNLNHDAMYWYRQDPGQGLRLIYYSQIVNDFQKGDIAEGYSVSREKKESFPLTVTSAQKNPTAFYLCASSIQSAGTYQPQHFGDGTRLSIL.

This chain connects TRBV7-3 to TRBJ2-1, with unresolved D. The CDR3 loop spans 13 amino acids. The germline CDR1 and CDR2 sequences are SGHTA and FQGTGA. V lost 2 bases to trimming and J lost 6 bases, with 8 bases between them. Here the CDR3 reads CASSLEPTNEQFF. DNA for the CDR3: TGTGCCAGCAGCTTAGAACCGACCAATGAGCAGTTCTTC.

This clone was observed a single time. V and J are TRBV2 and TRBJ1-5, with TRBD1 matching over 7 bases. Germline V CDR1 and CDR2: SNHLY, FYNNEI. V was clipped by 6 bases and J by 3 bases; unmatched bases: 5. The length of the CDR3 is 14 residues. The CDR3: CASSLGTVNQPQHF. The CDR3 coding sequence is TGTGCCAGCAGCCTTGGGACAGTCAATCAGCCCCAGCATTTT.

V usage is TRBV27 and J usage is TRBJ1-1; a possible D gene is TRBD1 (6 bases). V was trimmed by 4 bases and J by 4 bases, leaving 13 bases between them. Germline V gives CDR1 MNHEY, CDR2 SMNVEV (reference sequence). The CDR3 has 14 amino acids. The CDR3 region has the DNA TGTGCCAGCAGTTACAGGGAGGGGGGCACTGAAGCTTTCTTT. It specifies CASSYREGGTEAFF.

The gene calls are TRBV5-1 and TRBJ2-1; 8 nucleotides line up with TRBD1. Germline loops: CDR1 SGHRS, CDR2 YFSETQ. There are 15 residues in the CDR3. The ends lost 3 bases at V and 7 bases at J; junction bases unmatched: 9. DNA for the CDR3: TGCGCCAGCAGCTCTTCACAGGGGGGTAGAAATGAGCAGTTCTTC. This gives the protein CASSSSQGGRNEQFF.

The chain couples TRBV2 to TRBJ2-1; the D gene is possibly TRBD2 (9 bases). Between the trimmed V and J ends, which lost 2 bases and 4 bases, there was a span of 15 bases. This CDR3 has 16 amino acids. Germline loops: CDR1 SNHLY, CDR2 FYNNEI. CDR3 coding DNA: TGTGCCAGCAGTGAAACAGGGGGACTAGCTTACAATGAGCAGTTCTTC. This codes for CASSETGGLAYNEQFF.

The rearrangement links TRBV29-1 to TRBJ2-7, with D possibly TRBD1 on 8 matching bases. In germline, CDR1 is SQVTM, CDR2 ANQGSEA. The CDR3 sequence is 13 residues long. Trimming shortened V by 1 base and J by 7 bases, and 14 bases separated the two germline ends. CDR3 DNA sequence: TGCAGCGTTGAAGTACAACAGGGGGGGGAGCAGTACTTC. Translated, it gives CSVEVQQGGEQYF.

Here the CDR3 reads CASSEQDSGANVLTF. DNA of the CDR3: TGTGCCAGCAGCGAACAAGACTCTGGGGCCAACGTCCTGACTTTC. This chain connects TRBV7-2 to TRBJ2-6; D remains unclear. This CDR3 spans 15 amino acids. CDR1 is SGHTA and CDR2 is FQGNSA in the germline V gene. With 5 bases removed from V and 0 bases from J, the gap between germline ends came to 8 bases.

The rearrangement joins TRBV7-3 to TRBJ2-1; 9 bases agree with TRBD2. V shed 2 bases and J 7 bases; nucleotides not matched to a gene: 6. The V gene's germline CDR1 is SGHTA and CDR2 FQGTGA. The CDR3 runs 15 residues. This CDR3 is CASSLGGGRGNEQFF. Written as DNA, the CDR3 is TGTGCCAGCAGCTTAGGTGGCGGGAGGGGGAATGAGCAGTTCTTC. The full variable domain, completed using reference TRBV7-3 and TRBJ2-1, is GAGVSQTPSNKVTEKGKYVELRCDPISGHTALYWYRQSLGQGPEFLIYFQGTGAADDSGLPNDRFFAVRPEGSVSTLKIQRTERGDSAVYLCASSLGGGRGNEQFFGPGTRLTVL.

The table lists this clone with a count of one. The chain is built from TRBV5-4 and TRBJ1-2; D remains unclear. The V gene's germline CDR1 is SGHNT and CDR2 YYREEE (reference sequence). Trimming pared 0 bases from V and 8 bases from J, leaving 8 bases between. The CDR3 is 12 residues long. DNA of the CDR3: TGTGCCAGCAGCTTGGAGGGCAGGGGCTACACCTTC. This sequence encodes CASSLEGRGYTF.

This chain joins TRBV28 and TRBJ1-1; maybe TRBD1 (5 bases). Trimming took off 2 bases at V and 2 bases at J, with 15 bases between the two ends. CDR1 and CDR2 from the germline V gene are MDHEN and SYDVKM. This CDR3 comprises 16 residues. The CDR3 DNA sequence: TGTGCCAGCAGTTTAGAAGGGGCTGTCGTAAACACTGAAGCTTTCTTT. Translated, it gives CASSLEGAVVNTEAFF.

This sequence joins TRBV28 and TRBJ1-6; TRBD1 is a possible D gene (5 bases). This CDR3 comprises 18 residues. Germline V gene data show CDR1 as MDHEN and CDR2 as SYDVKM. With 6 bases removed from V and 7 bases from J, the gap between germline ends came to 25 bases. Here the CDR3 DNA reads TGTGCCAGCAGCTCCTACTTTGACAGCTCCTTGGGAAATTCACCCCTCCACTTT. It yields the protein CASSSYFDSSLGNSPLHF.

V and J are TRBV7-6 and TRBJ2-2; D remains ambiguous. Germline loops: CDR1 SGHVS, CDR2 FNYEAQ. Trimming shortened V by 4 bases and J by 0 bases, and 12 bases separated the two germline ends. The CDR3 is made up of 16 amino acids. In DNA form, the CDR3 reads TGTGCCAGCAGCTCGTCTAGGGTCCCGAACACCGGGGAGCTGTTTTTT. It encodes CASSSSRVPNTGELFF.

This chain connects TRBV11-2 to TRBJ1-1, with a weak D call TRBD1 (5 bases). V was shortened by 1 base and J by 0 bases, with 9 bases between the two germline ends. This CDR3 has 15 amino acids. Per the germline V gene, CDR1 is SGHAT and CDR2 is FQNNGV. The CDR3 DNA follows: TGTGCCAGCAGCTTAGTGGCAGGGATGAACACTGAAGCTTTCTTT. This encodes CASSLVAGMNTEAFF.

This chain connects TRBV6-2 or TRBV6-3 to TRBJ1-2; 7 bases align to TRBD1. The CDR3 sequence is 14 residues long. J gave up 6 bases and V 2 bases, and 6 bases lay outside the gene matches. Germline V gives CDR1 MNHEY, CDR2 SVGEGT. CDR3 sequence reads: CASSYPTGEDGYTF. The CDR3 coding sequence is TGTGCCAGCAGTTACCCTACAGGGGAGGATGGCTACACCTTC.

The count of this clone is one. This chain connects TRBV3-1 (or the pseudogene TRBV3-2) to TRBJ2-7; D tentatively reads TRBD1 or TRBD2 (5 bases each). V lost 11 bases, J lost 0 bases, and 17 bases lay in between. CDR3 size: 14 residues. Per the germline V gene, CDR1 is LGHDT and CDR2 is YNNKEL (reference sequence). In DNA form, the CDR3 reads TGTGCCGTGAGCTTCCGGGACCGCTCCTACGAGCAGTACTTC. Residues: CAVSFRDRSYEQYF.